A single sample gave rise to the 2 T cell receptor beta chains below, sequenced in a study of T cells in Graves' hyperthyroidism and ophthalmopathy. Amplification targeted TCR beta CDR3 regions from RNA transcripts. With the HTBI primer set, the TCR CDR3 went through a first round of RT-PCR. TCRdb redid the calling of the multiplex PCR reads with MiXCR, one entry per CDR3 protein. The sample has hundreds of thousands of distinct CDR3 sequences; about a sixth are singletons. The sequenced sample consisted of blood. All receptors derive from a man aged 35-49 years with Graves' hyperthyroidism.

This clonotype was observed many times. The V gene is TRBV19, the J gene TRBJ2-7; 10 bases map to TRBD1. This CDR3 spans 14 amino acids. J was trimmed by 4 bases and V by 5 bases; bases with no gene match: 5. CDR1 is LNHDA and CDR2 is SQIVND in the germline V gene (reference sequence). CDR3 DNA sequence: TGTGCCAGTAGTGCGACAGGGGGCTGGTACGAGCAGTACTTC. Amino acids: CASSATGGWYEQYF. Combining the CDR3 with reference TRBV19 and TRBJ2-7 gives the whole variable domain DGGITQSPKYLFRKEGQNVTLSCEQNLNHDAMYWYRQDPGQGLRLIYYSQIVNDFQKGDIAEGYSVSREKKESFPLTVTSAQKNPTAFYLCASSATGGWYEQYFGPGTRLTVT.

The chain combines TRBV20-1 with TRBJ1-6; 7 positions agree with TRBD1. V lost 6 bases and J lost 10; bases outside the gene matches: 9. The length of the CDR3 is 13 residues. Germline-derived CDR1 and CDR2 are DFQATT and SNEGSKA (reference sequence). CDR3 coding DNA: TGCAGTGCAATCGGACAGGTTAAGTCACCCCTCCACTTT. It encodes CSAIGQVKSPLHF.